These 30 T cell receptor beta chains were all obtained from the same sample, sequenced in a study of spatial heterogeneity in lung cancer. MiXCR, applied by TCRdb to the 5' RACE reads, yields one record per CDR3 protein. The data contain 2,500 to 3,500 distinct CDR3 sequences, roughly 7% of them singletons. Described time point: sample taken at primary tumor resection. The sequencing here drew on normal lung tissue next to the tumor, taken at surgery. The receptors here all came from a male donor with early-stage non-small cell lung cancer.

This clonotype qualifies as large. The chain has TRBV5-1 and TRBJ2-7; D might be TRBD1 (5 bases). This CDR3 region has 13 residues. The V gene's germline CDR1 is SGHRS and CDR2 YFSETQ. Trimming took 4 bases from V and 0 from J, leaving 8 bases between them. The CDR3 loop is CASSKQVSYEQYF. For the CDR3, the DNA is TGCGCCAGCAGCAAACAGGTCTCCTACGAGCAGTACTTC.

By share of the sample, this clonotype is medium-sized (0.01 to 0.1%). V and J are TRBV20-1 and TRBJ2-7; tentative D call: TRBD2 (7 bases). V lost 2 bases and J lost 7, with 18 bases in between. Per germline, CDR1 DFQATT and CDR2 SNEGSKA (reference sequence). The CDR3 is 14 amino acids. CDR3 coding DNA: TGCAGTGCTAGAAAACAGGGAGGGGGGCGTGAGCAGTACTTC. Protein: CSARKQGGGREQYF.

By sample fraction, this clonotype is large. The gene calls are TRBV5-1 and TRBJ2-1, with no clear D. The CDR3 consists of 12 residues. Trimming left V 0 bases short and J 9 bases short, with 7 bases between. Germline CDR1 reads SGHRS; CDR2 reads YFSETQ. This CDR3 reads CASSLEGFEQFF. CDR3 nucleotide sequence: TGCGCCAGCAGCTTGGAAGGTTTTGAGCAGTTCTTC.

By share, this clonotype ranks as medium-sized. The V and J genes are TRBV20-1 and TRBJ1-1; 7 nucleotides agree with TRBD1. The CDR3 has 12 residues. Germline V gene sequence: CDR1 DFQATT, CDR2 SNEGSKA (reference sequence). The CDR3 DNA reads as TGCAGACCAGGGGGATTGAACACTGAAGCTTTCTTT. As protein: CRPGGLNTEAFF.

This clonotype occurred many times. V usage is TRBV6-2 or TRBV6-3 and J usage is TRBJ2-6, with D unresolved. The germline CDR1 and CDR2 sequences are MNHEY and SVGEGT. V lost 7 bases and J 2 bases, leaving 12 bases between the germline ends. The CDR3 extends over 15 amino acids. Written as DNA, the CDR3 is TGTGCCAGCATTAATAGTTCGGCTGGGGCCAACGTCCTGACTTTC. Translated, it gives CASINSSAGANVLTF.

In its sample, this clonotype ranks as medium-sized. This chain links TRBV7-6 with TRBJ2-2; possibly TRBD2 for D (7 bases). The CDR3 extends over 16 amino acids. Germline V gives CDR1 SGHVS, CDR2 FNYEAQ. Trimming pared 1 base from V and 5 bases from J, leaving 14 bases between. CDR3 bases: TGTGCCAGCAGCTTAGATGGCAGGGGAGGGACCGGGGAGCTGTTTTTT. It specifies CASSLDGRGGTGELFF.

This clonotype ranks as medium-sized. The chain uses TRBV12-3 or TRBV12-4 and TRBJ2-7; 14 bases line up with TRBD2. The V gene end was trimmed by 6 bases and the J gene end by 7 bases; junction bases not matched to a gene: 2. The CDR3 covers 13 residues. In nucleotides, the CDR3 is TGTGCCAGCAGAGGACTAGCGGGAGGAGAGCAGTACTTC. It codes for CASRGLAGGEQYF.

Relative to its sample, this clonotype is medium-sized (0.01 to 0.1%). The rearrangement joins TRBV20-1 to TRBJ1-1; D ambiguous. The ends were cut back, 3 bases at V and 4 bases at J, with 12 bases in the middle. CDR3 length: 13 amino acids. Per germline, CDR1 DFQATT and CDR2 SNEGSKA (reference sequence). CDR3: CSARALVGTEAFF. The CDR3 DNA reads as TGCAGTGCTAGGGCCCTTGTAGGCACTGAAGCTTTCTTT.

This clonotype has only a few counts. This may come from a read error, since a much larger clone is one base off. The chain joins TRBV2 to TRBJ2-7; possible D gene TRBD2, 5 bases. Trimming removed 2 bases from V and 3 bases from J, with 11 bases in between. The germline V gene has CDR1 SNHLY and CDR2 FYNNEI. The CDR3 extends over 14 amino acids. The CDR3 DNA reads TGTGCCAGCAGTGAAATAGGGCGGGTCTACGAGCAGTACTTC. Its translation: CASSEIGRVYEQYF.

This clonotype counts as medium-sized. The chain is built from TRBV4-1 and TRBJ2-7, with 7 bases aligning to TRBD2. The germline gives CDR1 MGHRA, CDR2 YSYEKL. CDR3 size: 16 residues. Trimming cost V 2 bases and J 5 bases; bases outside gene matches: 12. The CDR3 loop reads CASSQQSGTQYDEQYF. CDR3 DNA sequence: TGCGCCAGCAGCCAACAGAGCGGGACCCAGTATGACGAGCAGTACTTC.

This clonotype has ten or more counts. V is TRBV7-2 and J is TRBJ2-3; the D is unclear. The CDR3 sequence is 13 residues long. The V end was cut by 1 base, the J end by 0 bases, with 2 bases between. In germline, CDR1 is SGHTA, CDR2 FQGNSA. As DNA, the CDR3 is TGTGCCAGCAGCTTAGTGAGCACAGATACGCAGTATTTT. Its protein product is CASSLVSTDTQYF.

This clonotype appeared many times. The chain links TRBV28 to TRBJ2-5; a weak D match, TRBD2 (6 bases). Germline CDR1 and CDR2: MDHEN and SYDVKM. Trimming took 5 bases from V and 4 from J, leaving 14 bases between them. This CDR3 spans 14 amino acids. CDR3 amino acids: CASSAGGVRETQYF. The CDR3 DNA sequence: TGTGCCAGCAGTGCCGGGGGAGTAAGAGAGACCCAGTACTTC.

This clonotype was counted many times. The chain is built from TRBV12-3 or TRBV12-4 and TRBJ2-7, with TRBD1 as a possible D gene (5 bases). Trimming stripped 9 bases from V and 3 bases from J, with 9 bases between. The CDR3 has 11 residues. The CDR3 region is CARDKVYEQYF. Written as DNA, the CDR3 is TGTGCCAGGGACAAGGTCTACGAGCAGTACTTC.

V is TRBV4-3 and J is TRBJ1-4, with D maybe TRBD1 (5 bases). This CDR3 spans 15 amino acids. Trimming left V 0 bases short and J 8 bases short, with 13 bases between. Germline assignment: CDR1 LGHNA and CDR2 YSLEER. In DNA form, the CDR3 reads TGCGCCAGCAGCCAAGAGGGACGGTGGGGCGAAAAACTGTTTTTT. Protein product: CASSQEGRWGEKLFF.

This clonotype was observed at least ten times. J is TRBJ2-7 and V is TRBV6-2 or TRBV6-3; 10 bases align to TRBD2. This CDR3 is 13 amino acids long. Germline loops: CDR1 MNHEY, CDR2 SVGEGT. V shed 5 bases and J 7 bases; nucleotides not matched to a gene: 5. Here the CDR3 DNA reads TGTGCCAGCAGTCAGGGACTAGCGAGAGAGCAGTACTTC. Translation gives CASSQGLAREQYF.

By share, this clonotype ranks as medium-sized (0.01 to 0.1%). The chain is built from TRBV28 and TRBJ2-3; TRBD1 matches 8 bases. In germline, CDR1 is MDHEN, CDR2 SYDVKM. J lost 1 base, V lost 5 bases, and 11 bases had no gene match. CDR3 size: 17 residues. The CDR3 bases are TGTGCCAGCAGTGAAGAGACAGGGGAGTTGGGCACAGATACGCAGTATTTT. Encoded protein: CASSEETGELGTDTQYF.

This clonotype was seen ten or more times. The chain is built from TRBV28 and TRBJ2-5, with a weak D call TRBD1 (5 bases). CDR3 length: 12 amino acids. V lost 8 bases, J lost 3 bases, and 10 bases lay in between. Germline loops: CDR1 MDHEN, CDR2 SYDVKM. CDR3 DNA sequence: TGTGCCAGCGTCGCAGGGAAAGAGACCCAGTACTTC. It encodes CASVAGKETQYF.

This clonotype is categorized as medium-sized. The chain carries TRBV19 and TRBJ2-7, with TRBD1 as a possible D gene (5 bases). V was cut by 6 bases and J by 3 bases, with 18 bases left in between. The CDR3 is 15 amino acids. Germline-derived CDR1 and CDR2 are LNHDA and SQIVND (reference sequence). The CDR3 region is CASSINGDRSYEQYF. DNA of the CDR3: TGTGCCAGTAGCATAAACGGAGACAGAAGCTACGAGCAGTACTTC.

This clonotype is deemed medium-sized. The J gene is TRBJ2-7, the V gene TRBV21-1; TRBD2 is the table's D call and was not checked against the DNA. TRBV21-1 is a pseudogene locus. The CDR3 is 17 residues long. The CDR3 nucleotides are TGTGCCAGCAGCAAATACCCTAGCGGAAAGGGTCCTTCCGAGCAGTACTTC. This sequence encodes CASSKYPSGKGPSEQYF.

Within the sample, this clonotype is medium-sized. The chain uses TRBV6-6 and TRBJ1-6; D is ambiguous. The CDR3 has 15 residues. Trimming pared 2 bases from V and 17 bases from J, leaving 22 bases between. Germline lookup yields CDR1 MNHNY and CDR2 SVGAGI (reference sequence). CDR3 sequence: CASSYNEGGSNNVHF. The CDR3 DNA follows: TGTGCCAGCAGTTACAATGAGGGCGGCTCAAATAATGTCCACTTT.

This clonotype is medium-sized (0.01 to 0.1%) in the sample. The genes are TRBV30 and TRBJ2-1; 11 bases map to TRBD2. Trimming took 7 bases from V and 4 from J; bases not matched to a gene: 6. CDR3 length: 14 residues. Germline-derived CDR1 and CDR2 are GTSNPN and SVGIG (reference sequence). The CDR3 coding sequence is TGTGCCTCTTCTCGGACTAGCGGGTACAATGAGCAGTTCTTC. Amino acid sequence: CASSRTSGYNEQFF.

The V gene is TRBV19, the J gene TRBJ2-7; TRBD1 might be the D (6 bases). CDR3 length: 14 residues. V gave up 5 bases and J gave up 3 bases, with 14 bases separating them. Germline V gene lookup returns CDR1 LNHDA and CDR2 SQIVND (reference sequence). CDR3 in amino acids: CASSLQQGHYEQYF. The CDR3 nucleotides read TGTGCCAGTAGTCTGCAACAGGGACACTACGAGCAGTACTTC.

This clonotype was seen only a few times. The chain employs TRBV11-1 and TRBJ1-2, with a tentative D call TRBD1 (6 bases). The CDR3 contains 13 residues. Germline assignment: CDR1 SGHAT and CDR2 FQDESV (reference sequence). Trimming took off 3 bases at V and 8 bases at J, with 13 bases between the two ends. This CDR3 is CASSLDRRSGYTF. CDR3 bases: TGTGCCAGCAGCTTGGACAGAAGGAGCGGCTACACCTTC.

This clonotype is labeled as medium-sized. The chain carries TRBV28 and TRBJ2-7; D tentatively fits TRBD1 or TRBD2 (5 bases each). The CDR3 is 14 residues long. V was cut by 7 bases and J by 9 bases, with 22 bases left in between. The germline V gene encodes CDR1 MDHEN and CDR2 SYDVKM. The DNA for the CDR3 is TGTGCCAGCACCCCCCCGGGACCCTCGGTCGGGCAGTACTTC. Protein product: CASTPPGPSVGQYF. The whole variable domain, remainder taken from reference TRBV28 and TRBJ2-7, is DVKVTQSSRYLVKRTGEKVFLECVQDMDHENMFWYRQDPGLGLRLIYFSYDVKMKEKGDIPEGYSVSREKKERFSLILESASTNQTSMYLCASTPPGPSVGQYFGPGTRLTVT.

This clonotype is labeled medium-sized. This rearrangement joins TRBV10-3 to TRBJ2-3, with TRBD2 as a possible D gene (7 bases). This CDR3 contains 17 residues. CDR1 is ENHRY, CDR2 SYGVKD, per germline. The germline V and J ends were trimmed by 3 bases and 0 bases, with 16 bases remaining between them. The CDR3 here is CAISDKGEGQSTDTQYF. The CDR3 DNA sequence: TGTGCCATCAGTGATAAGGGGGAGGGCCAAAGCACAGATACGCAGTATTTT.

In this sample, this clonotype is medium-sized (0.01 to 0.1%). The rearrangement joins TRBV7-2 to TRBJ2-2; no clear D gene. CDR3 length equals 13 residues. V lost 5 bases and J 7 bases, leaving 11 bases between the germline ends. Germline CDR1 reads SGHTA; CDR2 reads FQGNSA. CDR3 sequence reads: CASSQNRYGELFF. The DNA of the CDR3 is TGTGCCAGCAGCCAAAACAGATACGGGGAGCTGTTTTTT.

Judged by abundance, this clonotype is medium-sized. The gene calls are TRBV7-9 and TRBJ2-7; D is uncertain. Trimming left V 5 bases short and J 3 bases short, with 8 bases between. Germline assignment: CDR1 SEHNR and CDR2 FQNEAQ (reference sequence). The CDR3 has 12 residues. This CDR3 is CASSPPGYEQYF. In nucleotides, the CDR3 is TGTGCCAGCAGCCCACCGGGCTACGAGCAGTACTTC.

V and J are TRBV6-2 or TRBV6-3 and TRBJ2-1, with D possibly TRBD2 on 5 matching bases. The CDR3 is 12 amino acids. Trimming pared 10 bases from V and 6 bases from J, leaving 13 bases between. Germline V lookup: CDR1 MNHEY, CDR2 SVGEGT. The chain's CDR3 is CATAGPGNEQFF. In nucleotides, the CDR3 is TGTGCCACGGCGGGTCCGGGCAATGAGCAGTTCTTC.

By sample fraction, this clonotype is medium-sized (0.01 to 0.1%). The DNA for the CDR3 is TGTGCCAGCAGTTATAGCGGGTTAAGCACCGGGGAGCTGTTTTTT. This sequence encodes CASSYSGLSTGELFF. The chain couples TRBV6-2 or TRBV6-3 to TRBJ2-2, with 7 nucleotides matching TRBD2. The CDR3 loop spans 15 amino acids. J gave up 4 bases and V 3 bases, and 5 bases lay outside the gene matches. Germline CDR1 reads MNHEY; CDR2 reads SVGEGT.

Sample share makes this clonotype medium-sized. The chain combines TRBV5-1 with TRBJ2-3, with 10 nucleotides matching TRBD2. V lost 2 bases to trimming and J lost 5 bases; unmatched junction nucleotides: 2. This CDR3 is 14 amino acids long. Looked up from germline, CDR1 is SGHRS and CDR2 is YFSETQ. The CDR3 is CASSFASGRDTQYF. CDR3 sequence (DNA): TGCGCCAGCAGCTTCGCTAGCGGGAGAGATACGCAGTATTTT. Combining the CDR3 with reference TRBV5-1 and TRBJ2-3 gives the whole variable domain KAGVTQTPRYLIKTRGQQVTLSCSPISGHRSVSWYQQTPGQGLQFLFEYFSETQRNKGNFPGRFSGRQFSNSRSEMNVSTLELGDSALYLCASSFASGRDTQYFGPGTRLTVL.